What follows are 27 T cell receptor beta chains derived from one specimen sequenced in a study of blood T cell repertoires in COVID-19. Some clones are missing from TCRdb's copy, which holds only in-frame ones; the method was immunoSEQ multiplex PCR. This sample has approximately 74,000 clones, with over 70% found just once. Sequenced: peripheral blood. The receptors were gathered from a man between 60 and 75 years old with acute or convalescent COVID-19.

V gene TRBV6-5 combines with J gene TRBJ1-5; no definite D call. The CDR3 runs to 13 residues. Per the germline V gene, CDR1 is MNHEY and CDR2 is SVGAGI. Trimming removed 7 bases at V and 3 bases at J, with 10 bases between. This CDR3 is CASTTDYNQPQHF. The CDR3 nucleotides read TGTGCCAGCACGACTGACTACAATCAGCCCCAGCATTTT.

In this sample, this clone turned up once. The V and J genes are TRBV6-5 and TRBJ1-1, with 8 bases matching TRBD1. This CDR3 is 16 amino acids long. Germline V CDR1 and CDR2: MNHEY, SVGAGI. The V and J ends lost 2 bases and 2 bases, in that order; junction bases with no gene match: 7. DNA for the CDR3: TGTGCCAGCAGTTACACTCGGACAGGGCAAAACACTGAAGCTTTCTTT. Translated: CASSYTRTGQNTEAFF.

This rearrangement joins TRBV5-4 to TRBJ2-7; 11 bases map to TRBD2. The CDR3 is made up of 16 amino acids. The V segment lost 3 bases and the J segment 0 bases; nucleotides outside the gene matches: 5. Germline lookup yields CDR1 SGHNT and CDR2 YYREEE (reference sequence). The CDR3 sequence: CASSSPSGGISYEQYF. The DNA of the CDR3 is TGTGCCAGCAGCTCCCCTAGCGGGGGGATCTCCTACGAGCAGTACTTC.

Sample share makes this clone medium-sized (0.01 to 0.1%). The CDR3 nucleotides are TGTGCCAGTACAGCGGGGAGCCTCTCCTACAATGAGCAGTTCTTC. It encodes CASTAGSLSYNEQFF. V is TRBV19 and J is TRBJ2-1; 7 bases fit TRBD2. This CDR3 has 15 amino acids. The germline CDR1 and CDR2 sequences are LNHDA and SQIVND (reference sequence). Trimming removed 7 bases from V and 0 bases from J; junction bases left unmatched: 6.

Here the CDR3 reads CASSLSHPGLSNEQFF. The CDR3 region has the DNA TGTGCCAGCAGTTTATCCCACCCGGGACTCAGCAATGAGCAGTTCTTC. The chain has TRBV27 and TRBJ2-1; tentative D call: TRBD2 (6 bases). V lost 0 bases to trimming and J lost 6 bases, with 15 bases between them. CDR1 MNHEY and CDR2 SMNVEV come from the germline V gene (reference sequence). CDR3 length: 16 amino acids.

V gene TRBV5-1 combines with J gene TRBJ1-1, with 8 positions matching TRBD1. CDR1 is SGHRS and CDR2 is YFSETQ in the germline V gene. The CDR3 has 18 residues. V was clipped by 4 bases and J by 2 bases; unmatched bases: 16. The CDR3 sequence is CASSGRGLGLAANTEAFF. In nucleotides, the CDR3 is TGCGCCAGCAGCGGCAGGGGGCTTGGATTGGCCGCTAACACTGAAGCTTTCTTT. Full variable domain (remainder filled in from reference TRBV5-1 and TRBJ1-1): KAGVTQTPRYLIKTRGQQVTLSCSPISGHRSVSWYQQTPGQGLQFLFEYFSETQRNKGNFPGRFSGRQFSNSRSEMNVSTLELGDSALYLCASSGRGLGLAANTEAFFGQGTRLTVV.

The genes are TRBV6-5 and TRBJ2-7; the D gene is possibly TRBD1 (6 bases). The CDR3 runs to 14 residues. The germline gives CDR1 MNHEY, CDR2 SVGAGI. V was cut by 8 bases and J by 2 bases, with 16 bases left in between. The CDR3 bases are TGTGCCAGCCGATTCGCGGCAGGGGCCTACGAGCAGTACTTC. Amino acid sequence: CASRFAAGAYEQYF.

The rearrangement links TRBV18 to TRBJ1-1, with 9 bases matching TRBD1. Germline CDR1 KGHSH, CDR2 LQKENI. V shed 5 bases, J shed 2 bases, and the junction held 6 bases outside the gene matches. This CDR3 has 15 residues. The CDR3 loop reads CASSYSGQGNTEAFF. CDR3 sequence (DNA): TGTGCCAGCTCATACTCGGGACAGGGTAACACTGAAGCTTTCTTT.

This sequence joins TRBV4-1 and TRBJ1-1; D ambiguous. The V end lost 6 bases, the J end lost 6 bases, and 11 bases lay between the germline ends. The CDR3 covers 12 residues. CDR1 and CDR2 from the germline V gene are MGHRA and YSYEKL. In DNA, the CDR3 is TGCGCCAGCAGGGTGGCGGGTGCTGAAGCTTTCTTT. It codes for CASRVAGAEAFF.

Of note for this clone: Other DNA sequences from this sample encode an identical CDR3 as well. This rearrangement joins TRBV5-6 to TRBJ1-1, with D possibly being TRBD1 (5 bases). Per germline, CDR1 SGHDT and CDR2 YYEEEE. The ends were cut back, 4 bases at V and 6 bases at J, with 16 bases in the middle. This CDR3 is built from 14 residues. The CDR3 loop reads CASSRRRGWAEAFF. The CDR3, as DNA: TGTGCCAGCAGCCGCCGGAGGGGTTGGGCTGAAGCTTTCTTT. The full variable domain, rest sourced from reference TRBV5-6 and TRBJ1-1, is DAGVTQSPTHLIKTRGQQVTLRCSPKSGHDTVSWYQQALGQGPQFIFQYYEEEERQRGNFPDRFSGHQFPNYSSELNVNALLLGDSALYLCASSRRRGWAEAFFGQGTRLTVV.

The chain employs TRBV5-5 and TRBJ1-1, with 7 nucleotides matching TRBD1. CDR1 and CDR2 (germline): SGHKS, YYEKEE (reference sequence). The CDR3 totals 16 residues. Trimming took 2 bases from V and 1 from J; bases not matched to a gene: 8. The CDR3 spells CASSFSTGEANTEAFF. The CDR3 DNA reads as TGTGCCAGCAGCTTCAGTACAGGGGAGGCGAACACTGAAGCTTTCTTT. The entire variable domain, with the rest obtained from reference TRBV5-5 and TRBJ1-1, is as follows: DAGVTQSPTHLIKTRGQQVTLRCSPISGHKSVSWYQQVLGQGPQFIFQYYEKEERGRGNFPDRFSARQFPNYSSELNVNALLLGDSALYLCASSFSTGEANTEAFFGQGTRLTVV.

The V call is TRBV6-2 or TRBV6-3, the J call TRBJ1-5; D is possibly TRBD1 (6 bases). Germline V lookup: CDR1 MNHEY, CDR2 SVGEGT. CDR3 length: 18 residues. Trimming left V 2 bases short and J 4 bases short, with 21 bases between. The CDR3 is CASSYDAGVGRGNQPQHF. In DNA form, the CDR3 reads TGTGCCAGCAGTTACGACGCGGGGGTGGGCAGGGGAAATCAGCCCCAGCATTTT.

This clone was seen a single time. The CDR3 sequence: CASSQGGGGLDGYTF. In DNA, the CDR3 is TGCGCCAGCAGCCAAGGGGGGGGAGGGCTGGATGGCTACACCTTC. The chain employs TRBV4-3 and TRBJ1-2, with a weak D call TRBD1 (5 bases). The germline V and J ends were trimmed by 1 base and 6 bases, with 15 bases remaining between them. The CDR3 loop spans 15 amino acids. Germline CDR1 LGHNA, CDR2 YSLEER.

The V call is TRBV7-8, the J call TRBJ1-1, with D hard to call. V lost 4 bases to trimming and J lost 0 bases, with 12 bases between them. The CDR3 loop spans 15 amino acids. From germline, CDR1 is SGHVS and CDR2 FQNEAQ. This CDR3 is CASSSNTNLNTEAFF. CDR3 bases: TGTGCCAGCAGCTCTAACACTAACCTGAACACTGAAGCTTTCTTT.

The V and J genes are TRBV5-6 and TRBJ2-7, with 11 bases lining up with TRBD1. Germline V gene data show CDR1 as SGHDT and CDR2 as YYEEEE. With V trimmed by 4 bases and J by 0 bases, 3 bases remained unmatched. The CDR3 spans 15 residues. The DNA for the CDR3 is TGTGCCAGCAGCAGGGACAGGGGGACCTCCTACGAGCAGTACTTC. Translating it yields CASSRDRGTSYEQYF. Combining the CDR3 with reference TRBV5-6 and TRBJ2-7 gives the whole variable domain DAGVTQSPTHLIKTRGQQVTLRCSPKSGHDTVSWYQQALGQGPQFIFQYYEEEERQRGNFPDRFSGHQFPNYSSELNVNALLLGDSALYLCASSRDRGTSYEQYFGPGTRLTVT.

The chain couples TRBV7-2 to TRBJ1-6; D possibly corresponds to TRBD1 (6 bases). This CDR3 has 16 residues. V gave up 7 bases and J gave up 0 bases, with 13 bases separating them. The germline CDR1 and CDR2 sequences are SGHTA and FQGNSA. CDR3 nucleotides: TGTGCCAGCACCGCAGGGGCAGGCTCCTATAATTCACCCCTCCACTTT. Protein product: CASTAGAGSYNSPLHF.

To note about this clone: The sample holds other DNA sequences that translate to the same CDR3. The chain carries TRBV6-6 and TRBJ1-3, with 7 bases matching TRBD1. The germline V gene has CDR1 MNHNY and CDR2 SVGAGI (reference sequence). This CDR3 region has 16 residues. The junction had 5 bases not matched to a gene; V was cut back by 3 bases and J by 0 bases. Here the CDR3 reads CASSYGDSGSGNTIYF. DNA of the CDR3: TGTGCCAGCAGTTATGGGGACAGCGGCTCTGGAAACACCATATATTTT.

The chain uses TRBV14 and TRBJ1-2; D may be TRBD1 (6 bases). The V gene's germline CDR1 is SGHDN and CDR2 FVKESK. This CDR3 is 14 amino acids long. Trimming took 2 bases from V and 4 from J, leaving 11 bases between them. The CDR3, as DNA: TGTGCCAGCAGCCAACTAGGACAGAGCTATGGCTACACCTTC. Its translation is CASSQLGQSYGYTF.

This chain connects TRBV14 to TRBJ1-6; the D is unclear. The CDR3 has 17 residues. CDR1 is SGHDN, CDR2 FVKESK, per germline. Trimming took 8 bases from V and 0 from J, leaving 17 bases between them. The CDR3 here is CASSLFHSSSYNSPLHF. The DNA of the CDR3 is TGTGCCAGCTCCTTATTCCACAGTAGCTCCTATAATTCACCCCTCCACTTT.

This clone has just a few counts. This rearrangement joins TRBV2 to TRBJ1-3, with D possibly matching TRBD1 (5 bases). Germline CDR1 reads SNHLY; CDR2 reads FYNNEI. This CDR3 spans 14 amino acids. V lost 1 base, J lost 7 bases, and 11 bases lay in between. CDR3 nucleotide sequence: TGTGCCAGCAGTGAAGGCAGGGCTATGAACACCATATATTTT. Translated, it gives CASSEGRAMNTIYF.

The J gene is TRBJ2-2, the V gene TRBV2, with TRBD1 as a possible D gene (5 bases). Germline V CDR1 and CDR2: SNHLY, FYNNEI. The CDR3 runs 17 residues. Trimming took 4 bases from V and 2 from J, leaving 17 bases between them. CDR3 in DNA: TGTGCCAGCAGTGTAGCCCAGGGCGGTGGCAACACCGGGGAGCTGTTTTTT. Translation: CASSVAQGGGNTGELFF. Full variable domain (missing parts from reference TRBV2 and TRBJ2-2): EPEVTQTPSHQVTQMGQEVILRCVPISNHLYFYWYRQILGQKVEFLVSFYNNEISEKSEIFDDQFSVERPDGSNFTLKIRSTKLEDSAMYFCASSVAQGGGNTGELFFGEGSRLTVL.

The gene calls are TRBV7-2 and TRBJ1-3, with D hard to call. The CDR3 is made up of 16 amino acids. V was clipped by 1 base and J by 0 bases, with 10 bases between them. Germline CDR1 reads SGHTA; CDR2 reads FQGNSA. CDR3: CASSLGSGISGNTIYF. The CDR3 nucleotides are TGTGCCAGCAGCTTAGGGTCGGGGATCTCTGGAAACACCATATATTTT.

The chain links TRBV7-9 to TRBJ2-2; D is unresolved. V was shortened by 5 bases and J by 0 bases, with 4 bases between the two germline ends. CDR1 is SEHNR, CDR2 FQNEAQ, per germline (reference sequence). CDR3 size: 13 residues. The CDR3 here is CASSRTNTGELFF. CDR3 DNA sequence: TGTGCCAGCAGCCGTACGAACACCGGGGAGCTGTTTTTT.

V and J are TRBV7-2 and TRBJ2-7; 15 positions agree with TRBD2. From germline, CDR1 is SGHTA and CDR2 FQGNSA. The CDR3 has 16 residues. J was trimmed by 5 bases and V by 3 bases; bases with no gene match: 5. CDR3 sequence reads: CASSFDGTSGGHEQYF. The DNA for the CDR3 is TGTGCCAGCAGCTTCGATGGGACTAGCGGGGGGCACGAGCAGTACTTC.

The gene calls are TRBV19 and TRBJ2-1; a possible D gene is TRBD1 (6 bases). The CDR3 covers 14 residues. In germline, CDR1 is LNHDA, CDR2 SQIVND (reference sequence). V lost 3 bases and J lost 2, with 8 bases in between. The CDR3 here is CASSIRDTYNEQFF. The CDR3 DNA reads as TGTGCCAGTAGTATCAGGGACACCTACAATGAGCAGTTCTTC.

This rearrangement joins TRBV7-6 to TRBJ2-2, with 7 bases fitting TRBD2. The junction had 5 bases not matched to a gene; V was cut back by 1 base and J by 0 bases. This CDR3 region has 17 residues. CDR1 and CDR2 from the germline V gene are SGHVS and FNYEAQ. The CDR3 nucleotides are TGTGCCAGCAGCTTAGATCCGCGGGGGTCGAACACCGGGGAGCTGTTTTTT. Translating it yields CASSLDPRGSNTGELFF.

The chain employs TRBV10-3 and TRBJ2-3; D uncertain. Germline V CDR1 and CDR2: ENHRY, SYGVKD. The V end lost 2 bases, the J end lost 7 bases, and 10 bases lay between the germline ends. CDR3 length: 13 residues. In DNA, the CDR3 is TGTGCCATCAGTGAGCTCGCAGGTAATACGCAGTATTTT. As protein: CAISELAGNTQYF.